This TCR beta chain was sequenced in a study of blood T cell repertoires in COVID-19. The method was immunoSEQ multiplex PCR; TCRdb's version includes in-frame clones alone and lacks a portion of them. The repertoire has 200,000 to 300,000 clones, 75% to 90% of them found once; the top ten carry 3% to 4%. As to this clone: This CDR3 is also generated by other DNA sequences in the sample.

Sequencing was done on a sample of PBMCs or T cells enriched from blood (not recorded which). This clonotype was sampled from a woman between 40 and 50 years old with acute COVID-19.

DNA of the CDR3: TGCGCCAGCAGCCGGTCGGGACTAGCGGAAGAGACCCAGTACTTC. Amino acids: CASSRSGLAEETQYF. V is TRBV5-1 and J is TRBJ2-5; TRBD2 aligns across 11 bases. With 4 bases clipped from V and 3 bases from J, the junction kept 5 bases outside the gene matches. Looked up from germline, CDR1 is SGHRS and CDR2 is YFSETQ. This CDR3 has 15 amino acids.